These 18 T cell receptor beta chains were sequenced from one sample in a study of T cells in tumors after PD-1 blockade. TCRdb's table, derived via immunoSEQ multiplex PCR, lists solely in-frame clones and lacks some. In the table there are around 13,000 clones, 65% to 85% of which are singletons. Sequencing was performed on PBMCs, taken after anti-PD-1 treatment. The receptor source for this set is a human donor with basal cell carcinoma.

The chain uses TRBV28 and TRBJ1-1; a possible D gene is TRBD1 (6 bases). V lost 5 bases and J 2 bases, leaving 9 bases between the germline ends. Germline CDR1 and CDR2: MDHEN and SYDVKM. The CDR3 contains 13 residues. CDR3 in DNA: TGTGCCAGCAGTCGGGACATAAACACTGAAGCTTTCTTT. It codes for CASSRDINTEAFF.

V usage is TRBV19 and J usage is TRBJ2-6; the D gene is possibly TRBD1 (7 bases). CDR1 LNHDA and CDR2 SQIVND come from the germline V gene (reference sequence). The CDR3 consists of 17 residues. Trimming removed 6 bases from V and 2 bases from J, with 17 bases in between. The DNA for the CDR3 is TGTGCCAGTAGGCCTCTCCAGGGGGAGGCTGGGGCCAACGTCCTGACTTTC. It codes for CASRPLQGEAGANVLTF.

The chain carries TRBV6-5 and TRBJ2-5, with D possibly matching TRBD2 (5 bases). The CDR3 has 13 residues. Germline V gives CDR1 MNHEY, CDR2 SVGAGI. V shed 5 bases and J shed 5 bases, with 12 bases lying between them. CDR3 bases: TGTGCCAGCAGTACAGACCGAGGGGAGACCCAGTACTTC. Amino acids: CASSTDRGETQYF.

This clone has only a few counts. This rearrangement joins TRBV19 to TRBJ1-2, with unresolved D. The germline V gene has CDR1 LNHDA and CDR2 SQIVND (reference sequence). The V and J ends lost 7 bases and 3 bases respectively, with 15 bases between them. This CDR3 comprises 14 residues. As DNA, the CDR3 is TGTGCCAGTAAGGTGGTTGGTGGGTACTATGGCTACACCTTC. Encoded protein: CASKVVGGYYGYTF.

The V gene is TRBV5-1, the J gene TRBJ2-3, with D perhaps matching TRBD1 or TRBD2 (5 bases each). The V gene lost 1 base and the J gene lost 6 bases, with 18 bases spanning the gap. Germline CDR1 and CDR2: SGHRS and YFSETQ. CDR3 length: 16 amino acids. CDR3: CASSLFQGASGDTQYF. CDR3 sequence (DNA): TGCGCCAGCAGCTTGTTTCAGGGAGCCAGTGGGGATACGCAGTATTTT.

The J gene is TRBJ2-3, the V gene TRBV27; D is possibly TRBD1 or TRBD2 (5 bases each). This CDR3 spans 11 amino acids. Germline CDR1 and CDR2: MNHEY and SMNVEV (reference sequence). V was pared by 6 bases and J by 9 bases, with 10 bases between. CDR3 region: CASSRGRTQYF. DNA for the CDR3: TGTGCCAGCAGCCGGGGACGGACGCAGTATTTT.

V gene TRBV2 combines with J gene TRBJ1-3; D unclear. Trimming cost V 2 bases and J 1 base, with 18 bases left between them. The CDR3 is made up of 18 amino acids. CDR1 and CDR2 (germline): SNHLY, FYNNEI. DNA of the CDR3: TGTGCCAGCAGTGAAACCCAAGGGATACTTACTTCTGGAAACACCATATATTTT. This encodes CASSETQGILTSGNTIYF.

This clone appeared once. V usage is TRBV28 and J usage is TRBJ2-7; maybe TRBD1 (6 bases). This CDR3 is 14 amino acids long. Germline V gives CDR1 MDHEN, CDR2 SYDVKM. V was pared by 5 bases and J by 4 bases, with 15 bases between. CDR3 sequence reads: CASSGRTANYEQYF. CDR3 in DNA: TGTGCCAGCAGTGGTCGGACAGCCAATTACGAGCAGTACTTC. The full variable domain, with the rest looked up from reference TRBV28 and TRBJ2-7, is DVKVTQSSRYLVKRTGEKVFLECVQDMDHENMFWYRQDPGLGLRLIYFSYDVKMKEKGDIPEGYSVSREKKERFSLILESASTNQTSMYLCASSGRTANYEQYFGPGTRLTVT.

This sequence joins TRBV30 and TRBJ1-5; D is ambiguous. Trimming shortened V by 0 bases and J by 7 bases, and 13 bases separated the two germline ends. CDR1 is GTSNPN and CDR2 is SVGIG in the germline V gene (reference sequence). This CDR3 spans 14 amino acids. The CDR3 bases are TGTGCCTGGAGTGTAACCCGGCAAAACCAGCCCCAGCATTTT. Translating it yields CAWSVTRQNQPQHF.

This sequence joins TRBV24-1 and TRBJ1-5, with a tentative D call TRBD1 (5 bases). V lost 3 bases and J lost 9, with 11 bases in between. Germline CDR1 and CDR2: KGHDR and SFDVKD. There are 13 residues in the CDR3. In nucleotides, the CDR3 is TGTGCCACCAGTGATGGGGACTGGGGGCCCCAGCATTTT. Its protein product is CATSDGDWGPQHF.

This chain joins TRBV12-3 or TRBV12-4 and TRBJ2-3; D is possibly TRBD1 (5 bases). There are 13 residues in the CDR3. Trimming took off 3 bases at V and 4 bases at J, with 8 bases between the two ends. The CDR3 is CASSFRGSDTQYF. DNA for the CDR3: TGTGCCAGCAGTTTTAGGGGATCAGATACGCAGTATTTT.

The chain carries TRBV6-5 and TRBJ2-7; D tentatively fits TRBD1 or TRBD2 (5 bases each). Germline CDR1 MNHEY, CDR2 SVGAGI. Trimming stripped 10 bases from V and 7 bases from J, with 20 bases between. There are 13 residues in the CDR3. The CDR3 DNA reads TGTGCCACACGGGACGCATTTTTGGGTGAGCAGTACTTC. It encodes CATRDAFLGEQYF.

The genes are TRBV21-1 and TRBJ2-1; TRBD1 is taken as the D call from the table, unchecked against the DNA. TRBV21-1 is reported as a pseudogene. CDR3 length: 16 amino acids. The CDR3 protein is CASSTRLGRVGNEQFF. The CDR3 DNA sequence: TGTGCCAGCAGCACTAGATTAGGCAGGGTAGGCAATGAGCAGTTCTTC.

The chain combines TRBV15 with TRBJ1-3; perhaps TRBD1 as D (5 bases). Looked up from germline, CDR1 is LNHNV and CDR2 is YYDKDF (reference sequence). The CDR3 sequence is 18 residues long. Trimming removed 0 bases from V and 7 bases from J, with 22 bases in between. The CDR3 DNA reads TGTGCCACCAGCAGAGACAGAGCCTCCGGGGGGTATGTCAACACCATATATTTT. This codes for CATSRDRASGGYVNTIYF.

The chain has TRBV5-1 and TRBJ2-1; 9 bases agree with TRBD2. This CDR3 is 16 amino acids long. CDR1 is SGHRS and CDR2 is YFSETQ in the germline V gene. Unmatched junction bases numbered 8, after V lost 0 bases and J lost 7 bases. The CDR3, as DNA: TGCGCCAGCAGCTTGGACGGCGGGAGGGCGGGTAATGAGCAGTTCTTC. Residues: CASSLDGGRAGNEQFF.

The chain is built from TRBV7-9 and TRBJ2-5; TRBD1 matches at 9 bases. In germline, CDR1 is SEHNR, CDR2 FQNEAQ (reference sequence). V dropped 5 bases and J dropped 3; count of bases not matched to a gene: 4. This CDR3 contains 14 residues. The CDR3 sequence: CASSRDRGEETQYF. CDR3 DNA: TGTGCCAGCAGCCGAGACAGGGGGGAAGAGACCCAGTACTTC.

This sequence joins TRBV3-1 (or the pseudogene TRBV3-2) and TRBJ1-2, with D perhaps TRBD1 (6 bases). Germline values: CDR1 LGHDT, CDR2 YNNKEL (reference sequence). Trimming cost V 6 bases and J 5 bases, with 31 bases left between them. The CDR3 is 19 amino acids. This chain's CDR3 is CASSSPGGRGPVSGYGYTF. CDR3 nucleotides: TGTGCCAGCAGTTCCCCCGGCGGCAGGGGACCAGTCTCTGGGTATGGCTACACCTTC.

The chain has TRBV14 and TRBJ1-6, with D possibly matching TRBD1 (6 bases). This CDR3 contains 13 residues. Trimming left V 5 bases short and J 8 bases short, with 10 bases between. Per germline, CDR1 SGHDN and CDR2 FVKESK. CDR3 coding DNA: TGTGCCAGCAGCGGGGACAAGCATTCACCCCTCCACTTT. It translates to CASSGDKHSPLHF.